Following are 27 T cell receptor beta chains from one sample sequenced in a study of blood T cell repertoires in COVID-19. Measured with immunoSEQ multiplex PCR; TCRdb has only the in-frame clones, and not every one. This table has 250,000 or so clones, more than 75% appearing once. The sample taken for sequencing was peripheral blood. These receptors were obtained from a man aged 35 to 55 with active or convalescent COVID-19.

This chain uses TRBV5-4 with TRBJ2-1; 8 bases fit TRBD2. The CDR3 covers 15 residues. V shed 4 bases and J 4 bases; nucleotides not matched to a gene: 7. Germline V gene data show CDR1 as SGHNT and CDR2 as YYREEE (reference sequence). In DNA, the CDR3 is TGTGCCAGCAGCACTCGGGGGGGCCGGTACAATGAGCAGTTCTTC. Its protein product is CASSTRGGRYNEQFF. Variable domain in full (rest from reference TRBV5-4 and TRBJ2-1): ETGVTQSPTHLIKTRGQQVTLRCSSQSGHNTVSWYQQALGQGPQFIFQYYREEENGRGNFPPRFSGLQFPNYSSELNVNALELDDSALYLCASSTRGGRYNEQFFGPGTRLTVL.

V gene TRBV18 combines with J gene TRBJ1-2; 9 bases fit TRBD1. CDR3 size: 16 residues. CDR1 is KGHSH and CDR2 is LQKENI in the germline V gene. V shed 3 bases, J shed 4 bases, and the junction held 9 bases outside the gene matches. The DNA of the CDR3 is TGTGCCAGCTCACCGACCGGGACAGGGAGTTCCTATGGCTACACCTTC. This encodes CASSPTGTGSSYGYTF.

The V call is TRBV6-1, the J call TRBJ1-2; D ambiguous. CDR1 and CDR2 from the germline V gene are MNHNS and SASEGT. The CDR3 consists of 11 residues. V was trimmed by 2 bases and J by 7 bases, leaving 5 bases between them. The CDR3 is CASSESFGYTF. The CDR3 DNA sequence: TGTGCCAGCAGTGAATCGTTTGGCTACACCTTC.

This rearrangement joins TRBV20-1 to TRBJ1-1; perhaps TRBD1 as D (5 bases). Germline-derived CDR1 and CDR2 are DFQATT and SNEGSKA (reference sequence). V gave up 3 bases and J gave up 0 bases, with 11 bases separating them. The CDR3 is made up of 14 amino acids. Written as DNA, the CDR3 is TGCAGTGCTAGTTTTGACAGTCTGAACACTGAAGCTTTCTTT. Translated: CSASFDSLNTEAFF.

The genes are TRBV7-9 and TRBJ1-2; weak D call: TRBD1 (6 bases). This CDR3 comprises 16 residues. V lost 5 bases, J lost 3 bases, and 19 bases lay in between. The germline V gene encodes CDR1 SEHNR and CDR2 FQNEAQ (reference sequence). For the CDR3, the DNA is TGTGCCAGCAGCCTAGGGTCAGGGGAATGGTACTATGGCTACACCTTC. Encoded protein: CASSLGSGEWYYGYTF.

On this clone itself: Other DNA sequences of this sample code for an identical CDR3. This CDR3 is CASSPDGTGYYEQYF. DNA of the CDR3: TGCGCCAGCAGCCCGGACGGGACAGGGTACTACGAGCAGTACTTC. The V call is TRBV5-1, the J call TRBJ2-7; 9 bases are shared with TRBD1. Germline V CDR1 and CDR2: SGHRS, YFSETQ. The V and J ends lost 4 bases and 3 bases, in that order; junction bases with no gene match: 8. The CDR3 spans 15 residues.

The rearrangement joins TRBV6-5 to TRBJ1-6; 7 bases match TRBD1. Germline-derived CDR1 and CDR2 are MNHEY and SVGAGI. Trimming removed 7 bases from V and 7 bases from J; junction bases left unmatched: 4. The CDR3 totals 13 residues. CDR3 sequence (DNA): TGTGCCAGCAAAGGGACAGTAAATTCACCCCTCCACTTT. Translated, it gives CASKGTVNSPLHF.

This clone was detected only once. This chain joins TRBV19 and TRBJ2-1; 7 bases fit TRBD1. V shed 5 bases and J 3 bases; nucleotides not matched to a gene: 7. CDR3 length: 15 amino acids. The germline gives CDR1 LNHDA, CDR2 SQIVND (reference sequence). The CDR3 loop reads CASSGTGQYYNEQFF. As DNA, the CDR3 is TGTGCCAGTAGTGGCACGGGACAGTACTACAATGAGCAGTTCTTC.

This clone occurred a few times. The chain employs TRBV15 and TRBJ2-5; 14 bases map to TRBD2. The CDR3 runs 15 residues. The germline CDR1 and CDR2 sequences are LNHNV and YYDKDF (reference sequence). V was pared by 5 bases and J by 6 bases, with 5 bases of the junction left unmatched. The CDR3 DNA follows: TGTGCCACCAGCGGGGGACTAGCGGGAGCGCAGACCCAGTACTTC. Translation gives CATSGGLAGAQTQYF.

The genes are TRBV28 and TRBJ1-5, with a possible D match to TRBD1 (6 bases). Germline-derived CDR1 and CDR2 are MDHEN and SYDVKM. The CDR3 extends over 17 amino acids. With 4 bases removed from V and 4 bases from J, the gap between germline ends came to 20 bases. The CDR3 region has the DNA TGTGCCAGCAGTTCCCAGACACGCGGGGGCACAAATCAGCCCCAGCATTTT. Residues: CASSSQTRGGTNQPQHF.

This clone was counted between two and nine times. This chain connects TRBV10-3 to TRBJ1-6; 7 bases match TRBD1. Germline CDR1 reads ENHRY; CDR2 reads SYGVKD. The CDR3 is 16 residues long. V lost 6 bases to trimming and J lost 5 bases; unmatched junction nucleotides: 10. CDR3 in amino acids: CAIRGSRDSNNSPLHF. The CDR3 DNA is TGTGCCATCAGGGGTTCTCGGGACAGTAATAATTCACCCCTCCACTTT.

The chain is built from TRBV6-6 and TRBJ1-6; D is possibly TRBD1 (5 bases). The CDR3 runs to 14 residues. Germline V gene data show CDR1 as MNHNY and CDR2 as SVGAGI (reference sequence). Trimming took off 7 bases at V and 10 bases at J, with 17 bases between the two ends. Here the CDR3 reads CASTPLGGGSPLHF. CDR3 DNA sequence: TGTGCCAGCACCCCACTGGGGGGTGGCTCACCCCTCCACTTT.

This chain links TRBV30 with TRBJ1-4; 7 bases are a match to TRBD1. The germline V gene has CDR1 GTSNPN and CDR2 SVGIG (reference sequence). Trimming cost V 0 bases and J 17 bases; bases outside gene matches: 9. This CDR3 comprises 12 residues. For the CDR3, the DNA is TGTGCCTGGAGTGTACACGACAGGGACCGTTTTTTT. Protein product: CAWSVHDRDRFF.

This clone was recorded once. The DNA for the CDR3 is TGTGCCAGCAGCCTACACACCGGGGAGCTGTTTTTT. Protein: CASSLHTGELFF. This chain joins TRBV7-3 and TRBJ2-2; D remains unclear. CDR1 is SGHTA and CDR2 is FQGTGA in the germline V gene. This CDR3 has 12 amino acids. V dropped 5 bases and J dropped 3 bases, with 4 bases sitting between them.

This chain links TRBV11-2 with TRBJ1-2; D is unclear. Germline-derived CDR1 and CDR2 are SGHAT and FQNNGV. CDR3 length: 14 residues. V dropped 5 bases and J dropped 4 bases, with 14 bases sitting between them. The CDR3 region has the DNA TGTGCCAGCAGCCTAAGCCAACAGAGCTATGGCTACACCTTC. It is translated as CASSLSQQSYGYTF.

In nucleotides, the CDR3 is TGTGCCAGCAGTTTAAGGGGCCGCAATCAGCCCCAGCATTTT. It specifies CASSLRGRNQPQHF. The chain links TRBV28 to TRBJ1-5, with D maybe TRBD1 (5 bases). Germline V gene sequence: CDR1 MDHEN, CDR2 SYDVKM. The V and J ends lost 2 bases and 2 bases respectively, with 7 bases between them. This CDR3 has 14 amino acids.

The V call is TRBV21-1, the J call TRBJ2-3; TRBD1 is taken as the D call from the table, unchecked against the DNA. TRBV21-1 is a pseudogene. This CDR3 region has 16 residues. The CDR3 region has the DNA TGTGCCAGGTCCTCGGGACAGTGTAAACGCGCAGATACGCAGTATTTT. It codes for CARSSGQCKRADTQYF.

The chain joins TRBV27 to TRBJ1-1, with D perhaps TRBD1 (6 bases). In germline, CDR1 is MNHEY, CDR2 SMNVEV (reference sequence). The CDR3 is made up of 14 amino acids. With 6 bases removed from V and 2 bases from J, the gap between germline ends came to 13 bases. The CDR3: CASRVGQTNTEAFF. For the CDR3, the DNA is TGTGCCAGCAGGGTTGGACAGACTAACACTGAAGCTTTCTTT.

The rearrangement uses TRBV11-3 and TRBJ2-7; 8 nucleotides match TRBD1. V trimming: 3 bases; J trimming: 4 bases; junction bases outside the gene matches: 5. The CDR3 runs to 14 residues. CDR1 and CDR2 from the germline V gene are SGHNT and YENEEA. CDR3 nucleotides: TGTGCCAGCAGCTTTAGCAGGGGGCTTTACGAGCAGTACTTC. Translated: CASSFSRGLYEQYF.

The CDR3 DNA sequence: TGCGCCAGCTTTTACAGGGGTAGGCAGTACTTC. Translated: CASFYRGRQYF. J is TRBJ2-7 and V is TRBV23-1; 7 bases are a match to TRBD1. TRBV23-1 is identified as an open reading frame with a role that is uncertain. V lost 8 bases, J lost 9 bases, and 7 bases stayed unmatched. The CDR3 runs to 11 residues.

The genes are TRBV11-3 and TRBJ1-1; D is uncertain. The CDR3 loop spans 15 amino acids. Germline V CDR1 and CDR2: SGHNT, YENEEA. With 0 bases removed from V and 4 bases from J, the gap between germline ends came to 12 bases. The CDR3 bases are TGTGCCAGCAGCTTAGAGGACCTCCGGGGCACTGAAGCTTTCTTT. It is translated as CASSLEDLRGTEAFF.

This clone was seen more than once but under ten times. The chain uses TRBV21-1 and TRBJ1-2; TRBD1 is the table's D call, not checked against the DNA. TRBV21-1 is recorded as a pseudogene. The CDR3 extends over 11 amino acids. In DNA, the CDR3 is TGTGCCGTACAGGGTTTGAAGGGCTACACCTTC. This gives the protein CAVQGLKGYTF.

The chain has TRBV12-2 and TRBJ1-5; the table's D call of TRBD1 was not tested on the DNA. TRBV12-2 is designated a pseudogene. The CDR3 length is 15 residues. CDR3 bases: TGTGCAAGTCGCACCGACAGGGATGGCAATCAGCCCCAGCATTTT. Residues: CASRTDRDGNQPQHF.

This sequence joins TRBV4-2 and TRBJ1-6; D remains ambiguous. The CDR3 sequence is 13 residues long. The V and J ends lost 1 base and 9 bases respectively, with 7 bases between them. The germline gives CDR1 LGHNA, CDR2 YNFKEQ. The CDR3 DNA reads TGTGCCAGCAGCCAAGGCGGGATTTCACCCCTCCACTTT. It codes for CASSQGGISPLHF.

The V call is TRBV28, the J call TRBJ1-2; 7 positions match TRBD1. This CDR3 spans 14 amino acids. Germline trimming cut 6 bases from V and 8 bases from J; bases unmatched to any gene: 12. Germline values: CDR1 MDHEN, CDR2 SYDVKM. CDR3 region: CASRDTGESRGYTF. The CDR3 bases are TGTGCCAGCAGGGATACAGGGGAATCGAGGGGCTACACCTTC.

The V and J genes are TRBV6-5 and TRBJ2-1; 7 bases are shared with TRBD2. Germline V gene data show CDR1 as MNHEY and CDR2 as SVGAGI. V lost 2 bases, J lost 7 bases, and 5 bases stayed unmatched. The CDR3 is made up of 14 amino acids. The CDR3 sequence is CASSYAGEGNEQFF. The CDR3 DNA follows: TGTGCCAGCAGTTACGCGGGAGAAGGGAATGAGCAGTTCTTC.

DNA for the CDR3: TGTGCCATCAGGACGGGGGGAGGGGCCGGGGAGCTGTTTTTT. This gives the protein CAIRTGGGAGELFF. The chain is built from TRBV10-3 and TRBJ2-2, with 7 bases aligning to TRBD2. Germline CDR1 reads ENHRY; CDR2 reads SYGVKD. With 6 bases clipped from V and 6 bases from J, the junction kept 7 bases outside the gene matches. CDR3 length: 14 amino acids.